The present entry profiles one T cell receptor beta chain with its context. Its antigen target is currently unknown. Base qualities were left out, and no much larger clone turns up one base away. RNA was extracted using the RNeasy kit, and about 0.45 to 1 ug of the RNA was reverse transcribed with random hexamers. TCR beta CDR3 regions were amplified with the immunoSEQ multiplex PCR assay covering 54 Vbeta and 13 Jbeta segments. To correct PCR amplification bias, a synthetic template baseline was used for both primer optimization and computational correction. On the authors' methods: Reads were annotated to V, D and J genes per IMGT and analyzed with immunoSEQ Analyzer, keeping only productive sequences. Clonality was computed as one minus Shannon entropy normalized by log2 of the number of productive unique sequences. Public and private clones were assessed among the 100 most prevalent clones of each patient and control. A clone was defined as Susac-specific if it was absent from the healthy and MS cohorts, from approximately 980 published viral clones and from other ImmuneACCESS disease sequences. Using fastp trimming at Q25 and MiXCR clonotype assembly, TCRdb reanalyzed the public sequencing data and kept in-frame beta chains. Every distinct CDR3 protein forms one entry, paired with its most common genes and DNA. The V and J calls reflect TCRdb's pipeline rather than the authors' work. The sample includes tens of thousands of distinct CDR3 sequences, with about 95% observed a single time. More than 0.55% of the sample belongs to the ten largest clones.

Peripheral blood CD8+ and CD4+ T cells from healthy donors, Susac syndrome patients and multiple sclerosis patients were profiled using high-throughput TCR beta sequencing. The Susac syndrome patients fulfilled recently defined diagnostic criteria for either definite or probable disease. CD8+ TEMRA cells were enriched by FACS, while bulk CD8+ and CD4+ T cells were purified by magnetic negative isolation. Blood was drawn into EDTA tubes, processed within 24 hours, and PBMCs were isolated by density gradient centrifugation. PBMCs intended for TCR sequencing were cryopreserved in liquid nitrogen and were subsequently thawed in a 37 degrees C water bath. Purity of sorted or isolated CD4+, CD8+ and CD8+ TEMRA cells was at least 90%. CDR1 and CDR2 were assigned from the germline V gene (reference sequence) as SEHNR and FQNEAQ. The V end loses 3 bases and the J end loses 2 bases, and a stretch of 13 bases separates them. The cysteine opens and the phenylalanine closes a CDR3 of 15 amino acids. Kept here is only the CDR3 DNA, which spans 45 bases and is read in frame from base 1.

This sample is drawn from a study of CD8 T cells in Susac syndrome (dated by TCRdb to between 2018 and 2021). About the investigation overall: Of the Susac syndrome patients who were sequenced, eight were in clinical remission while five or six had clinically active disease. At the time of blood withdrawal, Susac syndrome patients were either therapy-naive, taking corticosteroids (with some also receiving IVIg), or on IVIg alone. Whether CD8+ T cell activation and differentiation in Susac syndrome was antigen driven was tested using repertoire sequencing. The study compared CD8+ T cell repertoire clonality among about a dozen healthy donors, around 14 Susac syndrome patients and about 16 multiple sclerosis patients. Beyond this particular receptor, the publication reports: Susac syndrome CD8+ repertoires showed clonal expansion, highest in CD8+ TEMRA cells and greater in clinically active than remitting patients. Some 17 Susac-specific public clones were identified in the total CD8+ repertoire, and five Susac-specific public clones were identified in the CD8+ TEMRA repertoire. The number of individuals in the TCR sequencing and HLA analysis was recognized as being relatively small.

The sequence joins TRBV7-9 to TRBJ2-5; TRBD2 might be the D gene, on 5 matching bases. What was sequenced was CD8+ T cells from PBMCs. The sequence was collected from a human donor with Susac syndrome. The CDR3 amino acid sequence is: CASSFGDRGQETQYF. The DNA sequence is as follows: TGTGCCAGCAGCTTTGGTGATCGGGGACAAGAGACCCAGTACTTC.